The rows below give T cell receptor beta chains drawn from one sample of a study of CD8 T cells in Susac syndrome. TCRdb re-called the immunoSEQ multiplex PCR reads with MiXCR, one entry per CDR3 protein. The data show 150,000 to 200,000 distinct CDR3 sequences, roughly 96% seen once. Sequencing used CD8+ T cells from PBMCs. These receptors were collected from a human donor with multiple sclerosis. Each CDR3 is given with its conserved first and last residue. The order of the fields is D gene, J gene, V gene, clone size, CDR3 protein, CDR3 DNA. D genes are given only for firm matches. Size is stated for part of the rows, as once, few or many counts, or as a class when the clone is expanded.

>.|TRBJ2-7|TRBV20-1|few
CSARDSSYEQYF
TGCAGTGCTAGAGACAGCTCCTACGAGCAGTACTTC
>.|TRBJ1-5|TRBV12-5|once
CASGLGQFNQPQHF
TGTGCTAGTGGTTTGGGACAGTTCAATCAGCCCCAGCATTTT
>.|TRBJ2-3|TRBV14|.
CASSWRMADTQYF
TGTGCCAGCAGCTGGCGGATGGCAGATACGCAGTATTTT
>TRBD2|TRBJ2-7|TRBV5-1|.
CASSSGLGSYEQYF
TGCGCCAGCAGCTCCGGACTAGGGTCCTACGAGCAGTACTTC
>.|TRBJ2-7|TRBV20-1|once
CSAIPGPTSYEQYF
TGCAGTGCTATTCCGGGACCTACCTCCTACGAGCAGTACTTC
>.|TRBJ2-2|TRBV7-3|.
CASNSPSGSSSGELFF
TGTGCCAGCAACTCCCCCTCAGGCAGTTCGTCCGGGGAGCTGTTTTTT
>.|TRBJ1-1|TRBV9|.
CASSPGGSMNTEAFF
TGTGCCAGCAGCCCGGGAGGATCTATGAACACTGAAGCTTTCTTT
>.|TRBJ2-5|TRBV7-6|.
CASSLEVYQETQYF
TGTGCCAGCAGCTTAGAGGTGTACCAAGAGACCCAGTACTTC
>.|TRBJ1-2|TRBV20-1|.
CSARAMDSTLYGYTF
TGCAGTGCTAGAGCCATGGACAGCACTCTCTATGGCTACACCTTC
>.|TRBJ2-3|TRBV27|.
CASSWVVGTDTQYF
TGTGCCAGCAGTTGGGTGGTAGGCACAGATACGCAGTATTTT
>TRBD2|TRBJ2-5|TRBV7-9|.
CASSLAGGRETQYF
TGTGCCAGCAGCCTAGCGGGGGGGCGGGAGACCCAGTACTTC
>.|TRBJ2-5|TRBV7-9|.
CASSQTFQETQYF
TGTGCCAGCAGCCAGACATTCCAAGAGACCCAGTACTTC
>TRBD1|TRBJ1-1|TRBV27|.
CASSLFGDSTRFTEAFF
TGTGCCAGCAGTTTATTCGGGGACAGCACTCGTTTCACTGAAGCTTTCTTT
>TRBD1|TRBJ2-7|TRBV5-6|few
CASSPDRAYEQYF
TGTGCCAGCAGCCCGGACAGGGCCTACGAGCAGTACTTC
>.|TRBJ2-7|TRBV12-3/TRBV12-4|.
CASSFGQGPYEQYF
TGTGCCAGCAGTTTTGGGCAGGGACCATACGAGCAGTACTTC
>.|TRBJ1-1|TRBV2|.
CASSGAKRNTEAFF
TGTGCCAGCAGCGGGGCTAAACGGAACACTGAAGCTTTCTTT
>.|TRBJ2-1|TRBV12-3/TRBV12-4|.
CASSLGQGGENEQFF
TGTGCCAGCAGTTTAGGACAGGGAGGGGAGAATGAGCAGTTCTTC
>.|TRBJ1-1|TRBV25-1|.
CASSDLNTEAFF
TGTGCCAGCAGTGATCTGAACACTGAAGCTTTCTTT
>TRBD1|TRBJ1-2|TRBV29-1|once
CSVVLQGIYGYTF
TGCAGCGTTGTGTTACAGGGGATCTATGGCTACACCTTC
>.|TRBJ2-1|TRBV20-1|.
CSSQGNEQFF
TGCAGTTCGCAGGGGAATGAGCAGTTCTTC
>TRBD1|TRBJ2-5|TRBV7-9|once
CAAREGGPQETQYF
TGTGCAGCGAGGGAAGGGGGCCCCCAAGAGACCCAGTACTTC
>.|TRBJ2-7|TRBV5-1|once
CASSRAAYEQYF
TGCGCCAGCAGCCGGGCAGCTTACGAGCAGTACTTC
>TRBD1|TRBJ2-1|TRBV4-1|.
CASSRVRPGGKNEQFF
TGCGCCAGCAGCCGAGTTCGTCCAGGGGGCAAAAATGAGCAGTTCTTC
>.|TRBJ2-7|TRBV13|.
CASSAQQSSYEQYF
TGTGCCAGCAGCGCTCAACAGAGCTCCTACGAGCAGTACTTC
>TRBD2|TRBJ2-3|TRBV11-2|.
CASSLILGLETDTQYF
TGTGCCAGCAGCTTAATACTGGGACTAGAGACAGATACGCAGTATTTT
>.|TRBJ2-3|TRBV7-9|.
CASLGGSGDTQYF
TGTGCCAGCCTTGGAGGTAGCGGAGATACGCAGTATTTT
>TRBD2|TRBJ2-3|TRBV5-1|.
CASSLGNSGSTDTQYF
TGCGCCAGCAGCTTGGGGAATAGCGGGAGCACAGATACGCAGTATTTT
>.|TRBJ1-1|TRBV7-3|.
CASSFGAATEAFF
TGTGCCAGCAGCTTCGGTGCGGCCACTGAAGCTTTCTTT
>.|TRBJ1-2|TRBV29-1|.
CSVEEPGVGYTF
TGCAGCGTTGAAGAACCAGGGGTTGGCTACACCTTC
>.|TRBJ2-5|TRBV5-1|.
CASSLEAAWETQYF
TGCGCCAGCAGCTTGGAGGCAGCCTGGGAGACCCAGTACTTC
>TRBD2|TRBJ2-1|TRBV13|once
CASSREETSHNEQFF
TGTGCCAGCAGCCGCGAGGAGACTAGCCACAATGAGCAGTTCTTC
>.|TRBJ2-1|TRBV6-5|.
CASRGDANSYNEQFF
TGTGCCAGCAGAGGGGACGCAAACTCCTACAATGAGCAGTTCTTC
>.|TRBJ1-6|TRBV14|.
CASSHLSYNSPLHF
TGTGCCAGCAGCCATCTCTCCTATAATTCACCCCTCCACTTT
>.|TRBJ2-7|TRBV5-1|.
CASSFMGIRDEQYF
TGCGCCAGCAGCTTCATGGGTATAAGGGACGAGCAGTACTTC
>.|TRBJ2-1|TRBV7-9|once
CASSLAPASLAEQFF
TGTGCCAGCAGCTTAGCGCCAGCCTCCCTAGCGGAGCAGTTCTTC
>.|TRBJ2-5|TRBV29-1|.
CSVWTEGGETQYF
TGCAGCGTCTGGACAGAAGGCGGAGAGACCCAGTACTTC
>TRBD2|TRBJ2-3|TRBV12-3/TRBV12-4|.
CASSLLAGEAGTDTQYF
TGTGCCAGCAGTTTACTAGCGGGGGAGGCGGGCACAGATACGCAGTATTTT
>.|TRBJ2-7|TRBV25-1|.
CASMLDFPYEQYF
TGTGCCAGCATGTTGGACTTTCCCTACGAGCAGTACTTC
>TRBD2|TRBJ2-1|TRBV7-3|.
CASSETSGGVINEQFF
TGTGCCAGCAGCGAGACTAGCGGGGGGGTGATCAATGAGCAGTTCTTC
>.|TRBJ1-1|TRBV20-1|.
CSARFLMSFPEAFF
TGCAGTGCTAGATTTTTGATGAGTTTCCCTGAAGCTTTCTTT
>.|TRBJ2-7|TRBV7-9|.
CASSAEYEQYF
TGTGCCAGCAGCGCCGAGTACGAGCAGTACTTC
>.|TRBJ2-7|TRBV3-1|.
CASSQDVVVSEQYF
TGTGCCAGCAGCCAAGATGTAGTCGTCTCCGAGCAGTACTTC
>.|TRBJ2-7|TRBV19|.
CASFWTTNYEQYF
TGTGCCAGTTTTTGGACGACTAACTACGAGCAGTACTTC
>TRBD2|TRBJ2-7|TRBV29-1|.
CSVSPGLAGGRLDEQYF
TGCAGCGTTTCTCCGGGACTAGCGGGAGGGAGGCTCGACGAGCAGTACTTC